Below, 27 T cell receptor beta chains from the same sample are listed, as sequenced in a study of molecular identifiers for immune sequencing clone quantification. TCRdb itself ran the PCR reads through MiXCR, one entry per CDR3 protein. The table includes roughly 630,000 distinct CDR3 sequences, 25% detected once. Sequenced sample: naive CD8+ T cells from blood, with Jurkat cell RNA spiked in. Noted subset: FACS-sorted CD8+CD4-CCR7+CD45RA+ naive T cells. These receptors all stem from a human donor in good health. Some libraries in this study had Jurkat cell RNA spiked in.

This chain joins TRBV15 and TRBJ2-5; 7 nucleotides align to TRBD2. V was clipped by 4 bases and J by 5 bases; unmatched bases: 10. CDR1 is LNHNV and CDR2 is YYDKDF in the germline V gene (reference sequence). This CDR3 region has 15 residues. As DNA, the CDR3 is TGTGCCACCAGCAACGGGAGGCTACCCACCGAGACCCAGTACTTC. Translation gives CATSNGRLPTETQYF.

The CDR3 coding sequence is TGTGCCAGCAGCTTACAGGGGATTTGGAACAAGCAGTACTTC. The encoded protein is CASSLQGIWNKQYF. The chain uses TRBV7-2 and TRBJ2-7; possibly TRBD1 for D (6 bases). The V end was cut by 2 bases, the J end by 8 bases, with 16 bases between. The V gene's germline CDR1 is SGHTA and CDR2 FQGNSA. The CDR3 length is 14 residues.

The chain recombines TRBV6-5 with TRBJ2-2; the match to TRBD2 covers 11 bases. The J segment lost 6 bases and the V segment lost 5 bases, leaving 5 bases of the junction unmatched. Germline V gives CDR1 MNHEY, CDR2 SVGAGI. This CDR3 has 15 amino acids. This CDR3 is CASSLAGGEPGELFF. The CDR3 DNA sequence: TGTGCCAGCAGTCTAGCGGGAGGTGAGCCCGGGGAGCTGTTTTTT.

The V gene is TRBV7-9, the J gene TRBJ2-7; 9 positions agree with TRBD1. This CDR3 is 15 amino acids long. The V segment lost 5 bases and the J segment 1 base; nucleotides outside the gene matches: 6. CDR1 SEHNR and CDR2 FQNEAQ come from the germline V gene (reference sequence). DNA of the CDR3: TGTGCCAGCAGCCTCCGGGACAGGGAATCCTACGAGCAGTACTTC. It translates to CASSLRDRESYEQYF.

This clonotype was counted ten times or more. The rearrangement joins TRBV12-3 or TRBV12-4 to TRBJ2-3; D might be TRBD1 (5 bases). Trimming removed 3 bases from V and 6 bases from J, with 10 bases in between. This CDR3 is 13 amino acids long. CDR3 amino acids: CASSFLSGDTQYF. The DNA of the CDR3 is TGTGCCAGCAGTTTTCTGTCAGGGGATACGCAGTATTTT.

This clonotype was recorded at least ten times. The rearrangement links TRBV20-1 to TRBJ1-1; the match to TRBD1 covers 10 bases. J was trimmed by 3 bases and V by 5 bases; bases with no gene match: 3. The germline gives CDR1 DFQATT, CDR2 SNEGSKA (reference sequence). The CDR3 is made up of 13 amino acids. This chain's CDR3 is CSASGQGDTEAFF. In DNA, the CDR3 is TGCAGTGCTTCAGGACAGGGGGACACTGAAGCTTTCTTT.

Of note for this clonotype: A much more abundant neighbour one base away suggests this may be a read error. This sequence joins TRBV12-3 or TRBV12-4 and TRBJ2-3; 13 bases match TRBD2. This CDR3 is built from 16 residues. The trim removed 5 bases at V and 2 bases at J, leaving 4 bases unmatched. CDR3 bases: TGTGCCAGCAGTCAGGGACTAGCGGGAAACACAGATACGCAGTATTTT. It is translated as CASSQGLAGNTDTQYF.

This clonotype was counted many times. The chain links TRBV28 to TRBJ2-7; possible D gene TRBD2, 5 bases. The CDR3 is 14 residues long. V lost 3 bases, J lost 2 bases, and 11 bases lay in between. The germline V gene encodes CDR1 MDHEN and CDR2 SYDVKM. The CDR3: CASSFRGSTYEQYF. The CDR3 nucleotides are TGTGCCAGCAGTTTCCGAGGGAGCACCTACGAGCAGTACTTC.

This clonotype has only a few counts. The rearrangement joins TRBV5-5 to TRBJ2-7; 7 bases are shared with TRBD2. Per germline, CDR1 SGHKS and CDR2 YYEKEE (reference sequence). The CDR3 covers 15 residues. The J segment lost 2 bases and the V segment lost 1 base, leaving 6 bases of the junction unmatched. CDR3 region: CASSLWGGTTYEQYF. The DNA for the CDR3 is TGTGCCAGCAGCTTGTGGGGGGGGACTACCTACGAGCAGTACTTC.

This clonotype came up a few times. V and J are TRBV19 and TRBJ1-1; D is perhaps TRBD1 (5 bases). V shed 3 bases and J shed 10 bases, with 15 bases lying between them. Germline V gene sequence: CDR1 LNHDA, CDR2 SQIVND (reference sequence). The CDR3 spans 13 residues. The DNA for the CDR3 is TGTGCCAGTAGTATCTGGGTAGGGGAGGCAGCTTTCTTT. Translation: CASSIWVGEAAFF.

With regard to this clonotype: At one end the junction does not follow the germline gene, possibly because of a read error. The V call is TRBV4-3, the J call TRBJ1-4; a possible D gene is TRBD1 (6 bases). The CDR3 contains 19 residues. From germline, CDR1 is LGHNA and CDR2 YSLEER. CDR3 nucleotide sequence: TGCGCCAGCAGCCAGCCCTCCCCAGGGGAAGAATTCGTCGGTGAAGAACTGTTTTTT. It codes for CASSQPSPGEEFVGEELFF.

In its sample, this clonotype was seen many times. The V gene is TRBV4-3, the J gene TRBJ1-4; no reliable D call. The CDR3 extends over 17 amino acids. V lost 0 bases and J 5 bases, leaving 16 bases between the germline ends. Germline V gene lookup returns CDR1 LGHNA and CDR2 YSLEER. The chain's CDR3 is CASSQDWSSILNEKLFF. CDR3 sequence (DNA): TGCGCCAGCAGCCAAGACTGGTCATCCATCCTGAATGAAAAACTGTTTTTT.

In its sample, this clonotype was seen many times. The genes are TRBV7-9 and TRBJ2-2; 8 bases fit TRBD1. Per germline, CDR1 SEHNR and CDR2 FQNEAQ (reference sequence). V shed 5 bases, J shed 3 bases, and the junction held 8 bases outside the gene matches. This CDR3 spans 16 amino acids. The CDR3 coding sequence is TGTGCCAGCAGCGCCCCGGACAGGGCGTACACCGGGGAGCTGTTTTTT. Protein product: CASSAPDRAYTGELFF.

This clonotype showed up many times. The genes are TRBV27 and TRBJ1-5; D is uncertain. V lost 4 bases to trimming and J lost 1 base, with 14 bases between them. The CDR3 is made up of 16 amino acids. Per germline, CDR1 MNHEY and CDR2 SMNVEV (reference sequence). CDR3 DNA: TGTGCCAGCAGTTCCTCTGCAGGTCCGAGCAATCAGCCCCAGCATTTT. Encoded protein: CASSSSAGPSNQPQHF.

With respect to this clonotype: At one end, the junction sequence differs from germline, possibly due to a read error. The chain links TRBV5-6 to TRBJ1-4, with D unclear. CDR1 and CDR2 (germline): SGHDT, YYEEEE. There are 11 residues in the CDR3. As DNA, the CDR3 is TGTGCCTGCAGCATGGACGAAAAACTGTTTTTT. This gives the protein CACSMDEKLFF.

This clonotype appeared a few times. This chain joins TRBV15 and TRBJ2-5, with unresolved D. Between the trimmed V and J ends, which lost 6 bases and 5 bases, there was a span of 13 bases. The CDR3 spans 13 residues. Germline V CDR1 and CDR2: LNHNV, YYDKDF (reference sequence). CDR3 sequence: CATRKKGWETQYF. The DNA of the CDR3 is TGTGCCACCAGAAAGAAAGGGTGGGAGACCCAGTACTTC.

This rearrangement joins TRBV5-1 to TRBJ2-7; D call uncertain. The CDR3 sequence is 14 residues long. The V and J ends lost 1 base and 2 bases respectively, with 10 bases between them. Per the germline V gene, CDR1 is SGHRS and CDR2 is YFSETQ. The CDR3 reads CASSLLPETYEQYF. DNA of the CDR3: TGCGCCAGCAGCTTGCTTCCAGAGACCTACGAGCAGTACTTC.

The gene calls are TRBV19 and TRBJ1-2; 7 nucleotides line up with TRBD1. The ends lost 3 bases at V and 6 bases at J; junction bases unmatched: 10. The CDR3 extends over 15 amino acids. Germline CDR1 LNHDA, CDR2 SQIVND (reference sequence). In DNA form, the CDR3 reads TGTGCCAGTAGTATTGATCACCAGGGGGAGCATGGCTACACCTTC. Protein product: CASSIDHQGEHGYTF.

The chain combines TRBV30 with TRBJ2-7, with TRBD2 identical over 12 bases. V shed 2 bases, J shed 3 bases, and the junction held 2 bases outside the gene matches. This CDR3 has 14 amino acids. Germline lookup yields CDR1 GTSNPN and CDR2 SVGIG (reference sequence). The CDR3 nucleotides read TGTGCCTGGAGTACGACTAGCGGGAGCTACGAGCAGTACTTC. It codes for CAWSTTSGSYEQYF.

This clonotype has at least ten counts. The rearrangement uses TRBV7-2 and TRBJ2-7, with D possibly TRBD1 on 6 matching bases. V was shortened by 3 bases and J by 3 bases, with 15 bases between the two germline ends. CDR1 and CDR2 from the germline V gene are SGHTA and FQGNSA. The CDR3 runs to 15 residues. For the CDR3, the DNA is TGTGCCAGCAGCTTGGGGGCTAGCAGCTACTACGAGCAGTACTTC. Its protein is CASSLGASSYYEQYF.

As to this clonotype: With a much larger clone just one base away, this may be a read error. The CDR3 protein is CSARITEDFF. The CDR3 DNA follows: TGCAGCGCACGGATAACTGAAGATTTCTTT. The chain recombines TRBV29-1 with TRBJ1-1; D unclear. Per germline, CDR1 SQVTM and CDR2 ANQGSEA. The CDR3 totals 10 residues.

This clonotype came up many times. V is TRBV5-5 and J is TRBJ2-3; unclear D gene. Germline assignment: CDR1 SGHKS and CDR2 YYEKEE (reference sequence). V was cut by 2 bases and J by 6 bases, with 22 bases left in between. The length of the CDR3 is 17 residues. This chain's CDR3 is CASSFYEVALVIDTQYF. The CDR3 DNA reads TGTGCCAGCAGCTTCTACGAGGTAGCCCTCGTTATTGATACGCAGTATTTT.

This chain joins TRBV28 and TRBJ2-7; 9 bases map to TRBD2. The CDR3 sequence is 15 residues long. The ends lost 3 bases at V and 4 bases at J; junction bases unmatched: 7. The germline V gene has CDR1 MDHEN and CDR2 SYDVKM. The CDR3 nucleotides read TGTGCCAGCAGTTTTGTGCTAGCGGGAATTTACGAGCAGTACTTC. It is translated as CASSFVLAGIYEQYF.

This clonotype was seen a handful of times. The chain has TRBV20-1 and TRBJ2-7, with a tentative D call TRBD1 (6 bases). The CDR3 has 17 residues. CDR1 is DFQATT and CDR2 is SNEGSKA in the germline V gene (reference sequence). V was cut by 0 bases and J by 1 base, with 19 bases left in between. As DNA, the CDR3 is TGCAGTGCTAGAGATGAGATAGGGGGTATCGATTCCTACGAGCAGTACTTC. This codes for CSARDEIGGIDSYEQYF.

This clonotype appeared many times. The rearrangement uses TRBV7-9 and TRBJ1-6; 10 bases match TRBD1. Per the germline V gene, CDR1 is SEHNR and CDR2 is FQNEAQ (reference sequence). The J segment lost 8 bases and the V segment lost 1 base, leaving 2 bases of the junction unmatched. The CDR3 is made up of 15 amino acids. CDR3 protein: CASSLEGTGDSPLHF. CDR3 in DNA: TGTGCCAGCAGCTTAGAGGGGACAGGGGATTCACCCCTCCACTTT.

On this clonotype: With a much larger clone just one base away, this may be a read error. This sequence joins TRBV7-9 and TRBJ2-5, with D perhaps TRBD1 (5 bases). Germline values: CDR1 SEHNR, CDR2 FQNEAQ (reference sequence). This CDR3 is built from 13 residues. The CDR3, as DNA: TGTGCCAGCGGCTTAGGGGTAGAGGAGACCCAGTACTTC. Protein product: CASGLGVEETQYF.

This clonotype has a handful of counts. The chain joins TRBV24-1 to TRBJ1-2; 9 bases agree with TRBD1. V lost 3 bases to trimming and J lost 5 bases; unmatched junction nucleotides: 3. Germline V gene data show CDR1 as KGHDR and CDR2 as SFDVKD. The CDR3 is made up of 14 amino acids. CDR3 nucleotides: TGTGCCACCAGTGATAAGGGGACAGGGTATGGCTACACCTTC. Protein sequence: CATSDKGTGYGYTF.